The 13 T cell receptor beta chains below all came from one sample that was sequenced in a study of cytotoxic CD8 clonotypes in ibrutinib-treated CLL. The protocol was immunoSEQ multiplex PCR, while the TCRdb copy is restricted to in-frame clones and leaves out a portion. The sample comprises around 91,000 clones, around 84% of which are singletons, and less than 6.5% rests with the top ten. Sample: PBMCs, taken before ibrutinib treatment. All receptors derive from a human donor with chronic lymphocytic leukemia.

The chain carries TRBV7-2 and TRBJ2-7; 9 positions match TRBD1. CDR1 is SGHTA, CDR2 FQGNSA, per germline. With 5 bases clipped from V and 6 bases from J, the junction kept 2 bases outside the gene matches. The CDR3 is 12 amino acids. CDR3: CASSRDRAEQYF. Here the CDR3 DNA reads TGTGCCAGCAGCCGGGACAGGGCCGAGCAGTACTTC.

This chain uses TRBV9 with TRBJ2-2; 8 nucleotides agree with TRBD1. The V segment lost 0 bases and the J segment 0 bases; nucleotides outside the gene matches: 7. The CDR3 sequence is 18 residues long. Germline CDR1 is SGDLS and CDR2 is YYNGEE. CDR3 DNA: TGTGCCAGCAGCGTAGGGACCACGACAGGGGCGAACACCGGGGAGCTGTTTTTT. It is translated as CASSVGTTTGANTGELFF.

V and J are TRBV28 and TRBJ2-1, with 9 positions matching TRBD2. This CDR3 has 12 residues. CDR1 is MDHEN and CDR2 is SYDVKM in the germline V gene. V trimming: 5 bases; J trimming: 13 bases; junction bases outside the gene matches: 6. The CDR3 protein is CASSDTLAGQFF. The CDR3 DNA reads TGTGCCAGCAGTGATACTCTAGCGGGACAGTTCTTC.

The CDR3 DNA reads TGTGCCAGCAGAAATAACAGGGTAGACACTGAAGCTTTCTTT. This gives the protein CASRNNRVDTEAFF. The chain employs TRBV27 and TRBJ1-1; D is possibly TRBD1 (6 bases). Germline V lookup: CDR1 MNHEY, CDR2 SMNVEV (reference sequence). CDR3 length: 14 residues. Trimming left V 6 bases short and J 3 bases short, with 14 bases between.

The CDR3 region is CSVRGERELFF. The CDR3 DNA follows: TGCAGCGTCCGCGGGGAAAGGGAGCTGTTTTTT. The chain employs TRBV29-1 and TRBJ2-2; D is possibly TRBD2 (6 bases). V shed 6 bases and J shed 9 bases, with 11 bases lying between them. The CDR3 covers 11 residues. Germline CDR1 SQVTM, CDR2 ANQGSEA.

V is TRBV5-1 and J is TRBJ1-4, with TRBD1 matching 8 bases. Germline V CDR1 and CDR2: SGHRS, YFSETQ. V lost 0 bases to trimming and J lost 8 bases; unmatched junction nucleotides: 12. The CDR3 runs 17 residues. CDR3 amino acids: CASSLAYRQGLGEKLFF. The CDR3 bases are TGCGCCAGCAGCTTGGCCTACCGACAGGGGTTGGGAGAAAAACTGTTTTTT.

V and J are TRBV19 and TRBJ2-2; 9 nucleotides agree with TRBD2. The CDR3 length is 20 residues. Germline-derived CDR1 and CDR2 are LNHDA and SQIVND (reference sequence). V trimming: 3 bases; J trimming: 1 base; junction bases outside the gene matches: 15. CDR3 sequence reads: CASSIRLAATIGGNTGELFF. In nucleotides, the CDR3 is TGTGCCAGTAGTATCAGACTAGCGGCCACTATAGGGGGGAACACCGGGGAGCTGTTTTTT.

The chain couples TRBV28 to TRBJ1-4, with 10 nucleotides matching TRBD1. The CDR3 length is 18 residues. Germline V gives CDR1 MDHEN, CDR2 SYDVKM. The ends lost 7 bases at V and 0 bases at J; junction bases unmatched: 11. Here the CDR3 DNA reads TGTGCCAGCAAGGGGGACAGGGGTACGGATCCAACTAATGAAAAACTGTTTTTT. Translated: CASKGDRGTDPTNEKLFF.

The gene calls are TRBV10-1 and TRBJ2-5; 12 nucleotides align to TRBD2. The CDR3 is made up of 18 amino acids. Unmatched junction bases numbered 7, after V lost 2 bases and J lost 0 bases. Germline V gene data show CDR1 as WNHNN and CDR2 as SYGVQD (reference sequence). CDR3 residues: CASSEPSGRGTYQETQYF. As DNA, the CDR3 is TGCGCCAGCAGTGAGCCTAGCGGGAGGGGGACTTACCAAGAGACCCAGTACTTC.

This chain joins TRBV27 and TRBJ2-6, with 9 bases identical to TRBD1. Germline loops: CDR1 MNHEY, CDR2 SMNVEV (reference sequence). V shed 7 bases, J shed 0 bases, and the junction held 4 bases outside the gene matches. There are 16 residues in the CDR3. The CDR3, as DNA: TGTGCCAGCATGCGGACAGGGGTCTCTGGGGCCAACGTCCTGACTTTC. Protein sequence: CASMRTGVSGANVLTF.

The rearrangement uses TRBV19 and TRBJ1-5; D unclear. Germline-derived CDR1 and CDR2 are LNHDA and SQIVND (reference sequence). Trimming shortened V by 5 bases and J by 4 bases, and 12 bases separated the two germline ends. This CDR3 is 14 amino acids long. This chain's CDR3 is CASSGQAINQPQHF. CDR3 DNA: TGTGCCAGTAGTGGGCAGGCGATAAATCAGCCCCAGCATTTT.

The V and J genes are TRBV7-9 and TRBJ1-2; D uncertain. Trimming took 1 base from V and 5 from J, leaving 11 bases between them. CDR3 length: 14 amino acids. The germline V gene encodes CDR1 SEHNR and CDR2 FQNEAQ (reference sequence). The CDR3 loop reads CASSLVSRMYGYTF. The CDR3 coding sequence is TGTGCCAGCAGCTTAGTATCTCGGATGTATGGCTACACCTTC.

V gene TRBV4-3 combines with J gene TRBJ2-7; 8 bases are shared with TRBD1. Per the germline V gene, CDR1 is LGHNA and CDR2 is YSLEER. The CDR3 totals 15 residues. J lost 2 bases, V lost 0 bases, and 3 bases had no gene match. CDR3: CASSQDPDRAYEQYF. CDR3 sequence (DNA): TGCGCCAGCAGCCAAGACCCGGACAGGGCCTACGAGCAGTACTTC.